The 32 T cell receptor beta chains listed next were all sequenced from one sample in a study of T cell changes during pregnancy in multiple sclerosis. TCRdb's table, derived via immunoSEQ multiplex PCR, lists solely in-frame clones and lacks some. The sample shows fewer than 60,000 clones, more than 75% of them seen only once. Sample: peripheral blood, taken in the second trimester of pregnancy. The source is a female donor with multiple sclerosis, enrolled in a pregnancy study.

The CDR3 here is CASSPALQGANNSPLHF. CDR3 sequence (DNA): TGTGCCAGTAGTCCAGCTCTACAGGGGGCAAATAATTCACCCCTCCACTTT. The chain carries TRBV19 and TRBJ1-6; 9 nucleotides align to TRBD1. V lost 5 bases, J lost 5 bases, and 10 bases stayed unmatched. Germline V gene data show CDR1 as LNHDA and CDR2 as SQIVND (reference sequence). CDR3 size: 17 residues.

The chain joins TRBV5-1 to TRBJ1-2; TRBD1 matches 8 bases. Per germline, CDR1 SGHRS and CDR2 YFSETQ. This CDR3 has 15 amino acids. V shed 4 bases, J shed 6 bases, and the junction held 11 bases outside the gene matches. CDR3 sequence: CASSEQGAPFNGYTF. The CDR3 DNA reads as TGCGCCAGCAGCGAGCAGGGGGCGCCGTTCAATGGCTACACCTTC. The variable domain in full, completed from reference TRBV5-1 and TRBJ1-2, reads KAGVTQTPRYLIKTRGQQVTLSCSPISGHRSVSWYQQTPGQGLQFLFEYFSETQRNKGNFPGRFSGRQFSNSRSEMNVSTLELGDSALYLCASSEQGAPFNGYTFGSGTRLTVV.

The chain employs TRBV11-3 and TRBJ1-1; 8 positions match TRBD1. V shed 1 base and J 0 bases; nucleotides not matched to a gene: 7. The germline V gene has CDR1 SGHNT and CDR2 YENEEA. The CDR3 extends over 17 amino acids. The CDR3 DNA sequence: TGTGCCAGCAGCTTAGTTACGACAGGGGCACTGAACACTGAAGCTTTCTTT. This encodes CASSLVTTGALNTEAFF.

The chain joins TRBV30 to TRBJ2-5; D may be TRBD1 (6 bases). The germline V and J ends were trimmed by 4 bases and 8 bases, with 11 bases remaining between them. There are 11 residues in the CDR3. Germline lookup yields CDR1 GTSNPN and CDR2 SVGIG (reference sequence). CDR3 in DNA: TGTGCCTGGAACAGGGTCGGAACCCAGTACTTC. Its protein is CAWNRVGTQYF.

The V and J genes are TRBV10-2 and TRBJ1-2; unclear D gene. Germline V gives CDR1 WSHSY, CDR2 SAAADI. V lost 5 bases and J lost 4, with 8 bases in between. The CDR3 has 12 amino acids. The CDR3 protein is CASSWAAYGYTF. Written as DNA, the CDR3 is TGCGCCAGCAGTTGGGCAGCCTATGGCTACACCTTC.

The J gene is TRBJ2-5, the V gene TRBV11-2, with 7 bases aligning to TRBD2. The V segment lost 2 bases and the J segment 5 bases; nucleotides outside the gene matches: 8. The CDR3 spans 15 residues. Germline V gene sequence: CDR1 SGHAT, CDR2 FQNNGV. CDR3: CASSLWLGTKETQYF. CDR3 in DNA: TGTGCCAGCAGCTTATGGTTAGGGACTAAGGAGACCCAGTACTTC. The entire variable domain, with the rest obtained from reference TRBV11-2 and TRBJ2-5, is as follows: EAGVAQSPRYKIIEKRQSVAFWCNPISGHATLYWYQQILGQGPKLLIQFQNNGVVDDSQLPKDRFSAERLKGVDSTLKIQPAKLEDSAVYLCASSLWLGTKETQYFGPGTRLLVL.

The chain links TRBV5-4 to TRBJ1-4; 7 bases line up with TRBD1. This CDR3 has 14 amino acids. Trimming removed 3 bases from V and 8 bases from J; junction bases left unmatched: 7. Germline loops: CDR1 SGHNT, CDR2 YYREEE (reference sequence). The CDR3 region is CASSSRDRGEKLFF. The CDR3 bases are TGTGCCAGCAGCTCCCGGGACAGAGGAGAAAAACTGTTTTTT. Combining the CDR3 with reference TRBV5-4 and TRBJ1-4 gives the whole variable domain ETGVTQSPTHLIKTRGQQVTLRCSSQSGHNTVSWYQQALGQGPQFIFQYYREEENGRGNFPPRFSGLQFPNYSSELNVNALELDDSALYLCASSSRDRGEKLFFGSGTQLSVL.

This chain links TRBV2 with TRBJ1-6; TRBD1 agrees at 8 bases. In germline, CDR1 is SNHLY, CDR2 FYNNEI. The CDR3 is 14 amino acids. The ends lost 6 bases at V and 7 bases at J; junction bases unmatched: 5. The CDR3 DNA follows: TGTGCCAGCAGCCGGACAGGGTTGAATTCACCCCTCCACTTT. It specifies CASSRTGLNSPLHF.

The sample holds one count of this clone. The chain couples TRBV18 to TRBJ2-3, with 8 bases matching TRBD2. Germline V gene data show CDR1 as KGHSH and CDR2 as LQKENI. This CDR3 comprises 14 residues. J lost 3 bases, V lost 4 bases, and 3 bases had no gene match. The CDR3 is CASSLSGGTDTQYF. Written as DNA, the CDR3 is TGTGCCAGCTCACTGAGCGGGGGTACAGATACGCAGTATTTT.

The V and J genes are TRBV29-1 and TRBJ2-1, with TRBD2 identical over 7 bases. There are 15 residues in the CDR3. V dropped 1 base and J dropped 3; count of bases not matched to a gene: 6. Germline V gene sequence: CDR1 SQVTM, CDR2 ANQGSEA. The chain's CDR3 is CSVEGRDYLYNEQFF. The CDR3 bases are TGCAGCGTTGAAGGCCGGGACTACCTCTACAATGAGCAGTTCTTC.

The chain is built from TRBV15 and TRBJ2-3; D is perhaps TRBD2 (6 bases). The CDR3 is 14 amino acids. From germline, CDR1 is LNHNV and CDR2 YYDKDF (reference sequence). The V gene lost 0 bases and the J gene lost 6 bases, with 10 bases spanning the gap. The CDR3 coding sequence is TGTGCCACCAGCAGAGATAACGGGGGTGATACGCAGTATTTT. It specifies CATSRDNGGDTQYF.

The chain employs TRBV9 and TRBJ1-2, with D possibly being TRBD1 (5 bases). The V gene lost 4 bases and the J gene lost 8 bases, with 15 bases spanning the gap. There are 13 residues in the CDR3. The germline gives CDR1 SGDLS, CDR2 YYNGEE. The CDR3 nucleotides are TGTGCCAGCAGCCTAATTGTAGGGGCCGGCTACACCTTC. Amino acids: CASSLIVGAGYTF.

CDR3 DNA: TGTGCCAGCGCGGGGGGTTTGAACACTGAAGCTTTCTTT. Its translation: CASAGGLNTEAFF. The chain recombines TRBV9 with TRBJ1-1, with a weak D call TRBD1 (5 bases). Trimming removed 7 bases from V and 0 bases from J, with 10 bases in between. This CDR3 contains 13 residues. Germline values: CDR1 SGDLS, CDR2 YYNGEE.

In DNA, the CDR3 is TGTGCCAGCACTTATGGGACAGAGACCGGGGAGCTGTTTTTT. It yields the protein CASTYGTETGELFF. The rearrangement links TRBV27 to TRBJ2-2; 7 bases map to TRBD1. Germline V gene sequence: CDR1 MNHEY, CDR2 SMNVEV (reference sequence). V shed 7 bases, J shed 5 bases, and the junction held 7 bases outside the gene matches. The CDR3 sequence is 14 residues long.

J is TRBJ1-1 and V is TRBV2; TRBD1 matches 8 bases. J gave up 4 bases and V 6 bases, and 7 bases lay outside the gene matches. Germline-derived CDR1 and CDR2 are SNHLY and FYNNEI. The CDR3 loop spans 14 amino acids. The CDR3 DNA reads TGTGCCAGCAGCTCAGAACAGGGGGGCACTGAAGCTTTCTTT. Protein: CASSSEQGGTEAFF. The variable domain in full, with the rest retrieved from reference TRBV2 and TRBJ1-1, is EPEVTQTPSHQVTQMGQEVILRCVPISNHLYFYWYRQILGQKVEFLVSFYNNEISEKSEIFDDQFSVERPDGSNFTLKIRSTKLEDSAMYFCASSSEQGGTEAFFGQGTRLTVV.

The chain links TRBV2 to TRBJ2-7; possibly TRBD1 for D (5 bases). CDR1 SNHLY and CDR2 FYNNEI come from the germline V gene. This CDR3 spans 13 amino acids. The germline V and J ends were trimmed by 4 bases and 3 bases, with 10 bases remaining between them. CDR3 amino acids: CASSVGDSYEQYF. The CDR3 DNA sequence: TGTGCCAGCAGTGTTGGTGACAGCTACGAGCAGTACTTC.

The V and J genes are TRBV7-3 and TRBJ1-2, with 9 bases fitting TRBD1. Germline loops: CDR1 SGHTA, CDR2 FQGTGA. J gave up 8 bases and V 5 bases, and 6 bases lay outside the gene matches. This CDR3 has 13 residues. CDR3: CASSPITGGGYTF. DNA of the CDR3: TGTGCCAGCAGCCCTATTACAGGGGGCGGCTACACCTTC.

V and J are TRBV28 and TRBJ2-3, with TRBD1 as a possible D gene (5 bases). Deletions cut 8 bases from V and 5 bases from J, with 17 bases between. The V gene's germline CDR1 is MDHEN and CDR2 SYDVKM. This CDR3 spans 14 amino acids. This chain's CDR3 is CASSPAQGRDTQYF. CDR3 nucleotides: TGTGCCAGCTCACCCGCCCAGGGTCGAGATACGCAGTATTTT. The entire variable domain, with the rest obtained from reference TRBV28 and TRBJ2-3, is as follows: DVKVTQSSRYLVKRTGEKVFLECVQDMDHENMFWYRQDPGLGLRLIYFSYDVKMKEKGDIPEGYSVSREKKERFSLILESASTNQTSMYLCASSPAQGRDTQYFGPGTRLTVL.

J is TRBJ2-2 and V is TRBV9, with 14 bases aligning to TRBD2. Trimming at V came to 0 bases and at J to 5 bases, leaving 3 bases not matched to a gene. Germline CDR1 is SGDLS and CDR2 is YYNGEE. CDR3 length: 17 residues. The CDR3 here is CASSVVGTSGGTGELFF. The CDR3 DNA is TGTGCCAGCAGCGTAGTAGGGACTAGCGGGGGAACCGGGGAGCTGTTTTTT.

The V call is TRBV7-9, the J call TRBJ1-2; 9 nucleotides line up with TRBD1. Germline loops: CDR1 SEHNR, CDR2 FQNEAQ (reference sequence). The V segment lost 4 bases and the J segment 2 bases; nucleotides outside the gene matches: 2. The CDR3 covers 14 residues. The DNA of the CDR3 is TGTGCCAGCAGCTCGGGACAGGGCAACTATGGCTACACCTTC. This encodes CASSSGQGNYGYTF.

This chain links TRBV27 with TRBJ1-5, with D unclear. Trimming took 5 bases from V and 4 from J, leaving 12 bases between them. The CDR3 is made up of 14 amino acids. The germline V gene has CDR1 MNHEY and CDR2 SMNVEV (reference sequence). For the CDR3, the DNA is TGTGCCAGCAGTGTCCGGGTCGGGAATCAGCCCCAGCATTTT. This codes for CASSVRVGNQPQHF.

This chain links TRBV18 with TRBJ2-1; TRBD1 is a possible D gene (6 bases). CDR3 size: 18 residues. Between the trimmed V and J ends, which lost 2 bases and 2 bases, there was a span of 19 bases. Germline V gene lookup returns CDR1 KGHSH and CDR2 LQKENI. The CDR3 loop is CASSPASGQPPPYNEQFF. The CDR3 coding sequence is TGTGCCAGCTCACCAGCCTCCGGACAGCCTCCTCCCTACAATGAGCAGTTCTTC.

The rearrangement links TRBV7-3 to TRBJ1-1, with no clear D. The V end was cut by 0 bases, the J end by 4 bases, with 12 bases between. Germline CDR1 reads SGHTA; CDR2 reads FQGTGA. The CDR3 has 15 residues. The CDR3 loop is CASSLTYGERTEAFF. The CDR3 nucleotides are TGTGCCAGCAGCTTAACGTATGGGGAGCGCACTGAAGCTTTCTTT. The full variable domain, with the rest looked up from reference TRBV7-3 and TRBJ1-1, is GAGVSQTPSNKVTEKGKYVELRCDPISGHTALYWYRQSLGQGPEFLIYFQGTGAADDSGLPNDRFFAVRPEGSVSTLKIQRTERGDSAVYLCASSLTYGERTEAFFGQGTRLTVV.

The V and J genes are TRBV7-6 and TRBJ1-1; 10 positions agree with TRBD1. The CDR3 contains 16 residues. Germline CDR1 reads SGHVS; CDR2 reads FNYEAQ. Losses at the gene ends were 3 bases for V and 0 bases for J; bases not matched to a gene: 4. CDR3 in amino acids: CASSFDRGQMNTEAFF. Here the CDR3 DNA reads TGTGCCAGCAGCTTCGACAGGGGGCAAATGAACACTGAAGCTTTCTTT.

This chain links TRBV18 with TRBJ1-3; 7 bases map to TRBD1. This CDR3 is 15 amino acids long. Germline V gene data show CDR1 as KGHSH and CDR2 as LQKENI. Trimming cost V 3 bases and J 4 bases; bases outside gene matches: 6. The CDR3 protein is CASSPTGSGGNTIYF. The CDR3, as DNA: TGTGCCAGCTCACCGACAGGGTCGGGAGGAAACACCATATATTTT.

The chain combines TRBV6-1 with TRBJ1-1, with a weak D call TRBD1 (5 bases). CDR3 length equals 11 residues. V dropped 2 bases and J dropped 7 bases, with 5 bases sitting between them. The germline V gene has CDR1 MNHNS and CDR2 SASEGT. CDR3 DNA: TGTGCCAGCAGTGAAAGGGGTGAAGCTTTCTTT. Residues: CASSERGEAFF.

This clone was observed once. The rearrangement links TRBV6-1 to TRBJ2-3; D not resolved. The CDR3 is made up of 15 amino acids. Germline V lookup: CDR1 MNHNS, CDR2 SASEGT. Deletions cut 7 bases from V and 4 bases from J, with 18 bases between. The CDR3: CASNSYGFGSDTQYF. CDR3 coding DNA: TGTGCCAGCAACTCGTACGGGTTTGGGTCAGATACGCAGTATTTT.

Here the CDR3 reads CASSLWGGDYGYTF. CDR3 DNA sequence: TGTGCCAGCAGTTTGTGGGGGGGGGACTATGGCTACACCTTC. The chain links TRBV28 to TRBJ1-2; a weak D match, TRBD1 (5 bases). Germline assignment: CDR1 MDHEN and CDR2 SYDVKM. The germline V and J ends were trimmed by 3 bases and 3 bases, with 11 bases remaining between them. The length of the CDR3 is 14 residues.

J is TRBJ1-2 and V is TRBV5-1; D is possibly TRBD1 (5 bases). Per germline, CDR1 SGHRS and CDR2 YFSETQ. This CDR3 is built from 12 residues. The V gene lost 7 bases and the J gene lost 6 bases, with 13 bases spanning the gap. CDR3 nucleotides: TGCGCCAGCGGTGATAGGGGCCATGGCTACACCTTC. Translation gives CASGDRGHGYTF. The whole variable domain, filled in from reference TRBV5-1 and TRBJ1-2, reads KAGVTQTPRYLIKTRGQQVTLSCSPISGHRSVSWYQQTPGQGLQFLFEYFSETQRNKGNFPGRFSGRQFSNSRSEMNVSTLELGDSALYLCASGDRGHGYTFGSGTRLTVV.

V and J are TRBV13 and TRBJ1-2; 10 bases agree with TRBD1. CDR3 length: 14 residues. CDR1 and CDR2 from the germline V gene are PRHDT and FYEKMQ (reference sequence). The junction had 6 bases not matched to a gene; V was cut back by 4 bases and J by 7 bases. CDR3 in amino acids: CASSSTGGEIGYTF. The CDR3 nucleotides are TGTGCCAGCAGCTCGACAGGGGGCGAGATTGGCTACACCTTC.

This sequence joins TRBV7-9 and TRBJ1-1; no clear D. There are 14 residues in the CDR3. Trimming took 1 base from V and 4 from J, leaving 10 bases between them. The germline V gene encodes CDR1 SEHNR and CDR2 FQNEAQ (reference sequence). The CDR3 loop is CASSLGREATEAFF. As DNA, the CDR3 is TGTGCCAGCAGCTTAGGGAGGGAGGCCACTGAAGCTTTCTTT.

The CDR3, as DNA: TGTGCCAGCAGCTTGACGGTACAGTCACCCCTCCACTTT. Its protein is CASSLTVQSPLHF. V usage is TRBV11-2 and J usage is TRBJ1-6; D is uncertain. V lost 3 bases, J lost 10 bases, and 10 bases lay in between. The germline V gene has CDR1 SGHAT and CDR2 FQNNGV. The CDR3 runs to 13 residues.